This is a list of T cell receptor beta chains from one sample in a study of blood T cell repertoires in COVID-19. The data were produced by immunoSEQ multiplex PCR, yet TCRdb's version contains in-frame clones alone and is incomplete. The table lists fewer than 350,000 clones, around 85% of them singletons. Sequenced material: PBMCs or T cells enriched from blood (not recorded which). The receptors were sampled from a woman between 45 and 60 years old who had recovered from COVID-19. The CDR3 runs from the conserved cysteine through the conserved F or W. Each record gives: clone size, V gene, J gene, CDR3 length, CDR3 protein. Only part of the rows carry a size: once, few, many, or a class if the clone is expanded.

-	TRBV6-2/TRBV6-3	TRBJ2-7	13	CASSYAGSYEQYF
-	TRBV5-4	TRBJ2-5	15	CASSLGAGFQETQYF
-	TRBV6-5	TRBJ2-7	15	CASSSIRDSSYEQYF
-	TRBV4-3	TRBJ2-1	16	CASSHSGTRRPNEQFF
-	TRBV19	TRBJ1-3	16	CASMGDSALSGNTIYF
-	TRBV7-2	TRBJ2-4	15	CASSLGGGGKNIQYF
-	TRBV18	TRBJ1-1	15	CASSVSGVSNTEAFF
once	TRBV6-1	TRBJ1-2	15	CASSENYILRGGYTF
-	TRBV3-1/TRBV3-2	TRBJ1-3	15	CASSQDRSSGNTIYF
once	TRBV7-9	TRBJ1-6	16	CASSPGPGTGNSPLHF
-	TRBV11-1	TRBJ2-5	15	CASSPRRASGETQYF